Below, 5 T cell receptor beta chains from the same sample are listed, as sequenced in a study of blood T cell repertoires in COVID-19. Using immunoSEQ multiplex PCR, the repertoire was profiled, and TCRdb retains in-frame clones only, with some absent. The sample comprises over 120,000 clones, around 80% of which are singletons, and under 6% rests with the top ten. The sample was peripheral blood. The receptors originated from a woman aged 80 or over with active or convalescent COVID-19.

This clone was recorded only once. CDR3 region: CASSPDSGRNNSPLHF. CDR3 sequence (DNA): TGTGCCAGCTCACCGGACTCAGGGAGGAATAATTCACCCCTCCACTTT. V usage is TRBV18 and J usage is TRBJ1-6; maybe TRBD1 (5 bases). Trimming removed 3 bases at V and 5 bases at J, with 14 bases between. Per germline, CDR1 KGHSH and CDR2 LQKENI. This CDR3 spans 16 amino acids.

The chain links TRBV3-1 (or the pseudogene TRBV3-2) to TRBJ2-2, with TRBD1 matching over 7 bases. Germline CDR1 and CDR2: LGHDT and YNNKEL (reference sequence). Trimming took 0 bases from V and 4 from J; bases not matched to a gene: 8. This CDR3 has 17 amino acids. The CDR3 DNA follows: TGTGCCAGCAGCCAAGATCTTAGGGGGCTCGGCACCGGGGAGCTGTTTTTT. Residues: CASSQDLRGLGTGELFF.

The chain couples TRBV19 to TRBJ1-1; D is undetermined. This CDR3 comprises 14 residues. V was shortened by 5 bases and J by 4 bases, with 14 bases between the two germline ends. CDR1 LNHDA and CDR2 SQIVND come from the germline V gene (reference sequence). The CDR3 sequence is CASSGSLVITEAFF. In DNA form, the CDR3 reads TGTGCCAGTAGTGGGAGCTTGGTGATCACTGAAGCTTTCTTT.

This clone has a count of ten or more. The chain uses TRBV19 and TRBJ2-7, with 10 positions matching TRBD1. Germline values: CDR1 LNHDA, CDR2 SQIVND (reference sequence). J was trimmed by 5 bases and V by 5 bases; bases with no gene match: 15. The CDR3 has 17 residues. In DNA, the CDR3 is TGTGCCAGTAGTCCCTACTCGACAGGGGGCGCGATGAACGAGCAGTACTTC. The encoded protein is CASSPYSTGGAMNEQYF.

This CDR3 reads CASRGGTGAEELFF. CDR3 bases: TGTGCCAGCAGGGGAGGGACAGGGGCGGAGGAGCTGTTTTTT. V and J are TRBV7-2 and TRBJ2-2; 10 nucleotides match TRBD1. Per the germline V gene, CDR1 is SGHTA and CDR2 is FQGNSA. CDR3 length: 14 amino acids. With V trimmed by 6 bases and J by 10 bases, 8 bases remained unmatched.